This T cell receptor (beta chain) was profiled in a study of CD8+CD57+ T cells in acquired aplastic anemia (dated by TCRdb to between 2017 and 2018). Background on the whole study: DNA extracted from sorted CD4+ and CD8+ cells had a mean of about 3.2 ug, with a range of about 0.2 to 30 ug. CD8+CD57+ expansion was defined as frequency above the mean frequency observed in healthy subjects. Broad study findings and their caveats: CD8+ Simpson's diversity did not differ significantly between patients and healthy controls (P=0.060). Roughly 30 CD8+ CDR3 sequences were found to be shared between patients and controls, but these sequences appeared to be highly expressed in patients and within the immunodominant clones of the patients.

Flow cytometry had shown CD8+CD57+ cell expansion in the patients selected for sequencing. All patients had severe acquired aplastic anemia diagnosed by International Study of Aplastic Anemia and Agranulocytosis and Camitta criteria. No patient had received any therapy when blood was sampled. The study deep-sequenced TCR repertoires of sorted CD4+ and CD8+ blood T cells from severe aplastic anemia patients and healthy subjects. Patients were enrolled under clinicaltrials.gov protocols 00001620, 01623167, 00001397, 00071045, 00081523 and 00961064 in the USA. Ficoll-Paque density gradient centrifugation was used to isolate peripheral blood mononuclear cells. Before DNA extraction, CD4+ and CD8+ T cells were sorted by FACS or by magnetic beads. Reading the germline V gene (reference sequence) gives CDR1 LNHDA and CDR2 SQIVND. From the cysteine up to the phenylalanine, the CDR3 has a length of 19 residues. The DNA shown is the 57-base CDR3, in frame from base 1. V loses 5 bases of germline sequence and J loses 0 bases, and the interval between the two ends is 20 bases.

This clonotype showed up many times. Its cognate antigen has yet to be identified. It has no much larger one-base neighbor in the sample; base qualities were not kept. Genomic DNA was used as template for profiling of TCR beta VDJ combinations and CDR3 sequences. An Illumina HiSeq 2000 was used for TCR repertoire sequencing. For the original study's pipeline: TRBV/TRBJ rearrangement plots, CDR3 size and DJ length profiles, and Simpson's diversity index were used to evaluate the repertoires. The immunodominant clone was defined as the most abundant DNA sequence in deep sequencing data. CDR3 amino acid sequences were screened for sharing across subjects and compared with published repertoires and the VDJdb database. TCRdb trimmed public reads at Q25 via fastp, called clones via MiXCR and kept in-frame beta chains. Rows are unified per CDR3 protein, each entry keeping the most common DNA and genes. In this record, the V and J calls reflect TCRdb's handling and not the investigators' own analysis. This sample has some 170,000 distinct CDR3 sequences in its table, and around 50% of those were observed once. More than 1% of the sample is held by the ten biggest clonotypes.

Sequenced input: sorted CD4+, CD8+, or CD8+CD57+ T cells (not recorded which) from PBMCs. The source of this sequence is a human donor with aplastic anemia. The rearrangement combines TRBV19 with TRBJ2-6; TRBD1 is a weak D gene call, 8 bases matching. CDR3 protein: CASSLNHRGGSSGANVLTF. Read as DNA, the sequence is TGTGCCAGTAGTCTTAACCACAGGGGGGGTAGCTCTGGGGCCAACGTCCTGACTTTC.